Sequencing of this T cell receptor (beta chain) was carried out in a study of T cell responses to AZD1222 COVID-19 vaccine. Of note for this clone: The antigen is undetermined.

Germline values: CDR1 SQVTM, CDR2 ANQGSEA. The CDR3 is made up of 14 amino acids. The germline V and J ends were trimmed by 7 bases and 3 bases, with 18 bases remaining between them. General study findings and limits: Nearly half of unique spike-specific TCRs reportedly avoided B.1.351 and B.1.1.7 mutated regions.

TCRdb's copy holds only in-frame clones and misses some; the assay was immunoSEQ multiplex PCR. The sample holds about 100,000 clones; around 87% are singletons and the top ten take 4% to 5.5%. This specimen consisted of peripheral blood, obtained on day 0 of AZD1222 vaccination. The chain recombines TRBV29-1 with TRBJ1-2; D possibly corresponds to TRBD1 (5 bases). The sequence was collected from an adult in good health. CDR3 nucleotides: TGCAGCGCGACCGGGGGGATTGGCGACTATGGCTACACCTTC. This encodes CSATGGIGDYGYTF.